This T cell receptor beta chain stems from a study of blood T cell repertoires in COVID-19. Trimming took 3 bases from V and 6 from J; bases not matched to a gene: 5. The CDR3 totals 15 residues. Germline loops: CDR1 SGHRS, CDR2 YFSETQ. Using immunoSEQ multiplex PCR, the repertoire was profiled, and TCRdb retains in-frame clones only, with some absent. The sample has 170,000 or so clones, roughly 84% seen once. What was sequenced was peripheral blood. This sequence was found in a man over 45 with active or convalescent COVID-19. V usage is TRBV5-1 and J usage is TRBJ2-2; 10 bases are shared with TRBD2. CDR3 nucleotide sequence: TGCGCCAGCAGCTCGTCCGGGACTAGCGCCGGGGAGCTGTTTTTT. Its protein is CASSSSGTSAGELFF.